Listed here are 7 T cell receptor beta chains from one sample, sequenced in a study of shared clonotypes between healthy human individuals. TCRdb's copy holds only in-frame clones and misses some; the assay was immunoSEQ multiplex PCR. The sample includes 550,000 to 850,000 clones, 72% of them seen just once. Specimen: memory CD4+ T cells sorted from blood. Subset here: CD45RA-negative fraction. The receptors were gathered from a woman in her 30s in good health.

V is TRBV21-1 and J is TRBJ1-5. TRBV21-1 is termed a pseudogene. The CDR3 totals 16 residues. This CDR3 reads CASSKALSNSNQPQHF. Here the CDR3 DNA reads TGTGCCAGCAGCAAAGCGCTTTCCAATAGCAATCAGCCCCAGCATTTT.

The rearrangement uses TRBV7-9 and TRBJ1-4; D remains unclear. Germline V gene data show CDR1 as SEHNR and CDR2 as FQNEAQ (reference sequence). Between the trimmed V and J ends, which lost 3 bases and 8 bases, there was a span of 16 bases. This CDR3 is 15 amino acids long. DNA of the CDR3: TGTGCCAGCAGCTTGGGCCGGGAGGGATACGAAAAACTGTTTTTT. Protein sequence: CASSLGREGYEKLFF.

This clone was counted between two and nine times. V and J are TRBV28 and TRBJ1-2; perhaps TRBD1 as D (5 bases). V was clipped by 2 bases and J by 0 bases, with 10 bases between them. The CDR3 loop spans 15 amino acids. Per germline, CDR1 MDHEN and CDR2 SYDVKM. CDR3 amino acids: CASSLGGNANYGYTF. CDR3 DNA: TGTGCCAGCAGTTTAGGGGGGAATGCTAACTATGGCTACACCTTC.

The chain links TRBV10-2 to TRBJ2-3; D gene unclear. From germline, CDR1 is WSHSY and CDR2 SAAADI. This CDR3 region has 12 residues. The V end lost 6 bases, the J end lost 3 bases, and 7 bases lay between the germline ends. CDR3 sequence reads: CASSPMTDTQYF. The CDR3 bases are TGCGCCAGCAGCCCGATGACAGATACGCAGTATTTT.

Points on this clone: In the same sample, other DNA sequences code for this CDR3. The chain links TRBV10-2 to TRBJ1-5; 8 positions match TRBD1. Germline V CDR1 and CDR2: WSHSY, SAAADI. V shed 6 bases, J shed 1 base, and the junction held 2 bases outside the gene matches. There are 14 residues in the CDR3. CDR3 residues: CASRGQESNQPQHF. CDR3 in DNA: TGCGCCAGCAGGGGACAGGAGAGCAATCAGCCCCAGCATTTT.

V and J are TRBV7-8 and TRBJ2-7, with a possible D match to TRBD1 (6 bases). Germline CDR1 reads SGHVS; CDR2 reads FQNEAQ. CDR3 length: 15 residues. V dropped 3 bases and J dropped 5 bases, with 17 bases sitting between them. CDR3 DNA sequence: TGTGCCAGCAGCTTTTACCAGGGGTACAGCAACGAGCAGTACTTC. Amino acid sequence: CASSFYQGYSNEQYF. Full variable domain (remainder filled in from reference TRBV7-8 and TRBJ2-7): GAGVSQSPRYKVAKRGQDVALRCDPISGHVSLFWYQQALGQGPEFLTYFQNEAQLDKSGLPSDRFFAERPEGSVSTLKIQRTQQEDSAVYLCASSFYQGYSNEQYFGPGTRLTVT.

This chain joins TRBV5-1 and TRBJ1-1; no clear D gene. This CDR3 is built from 14 residues. Deletions cut 0 bases from V and 3 bases from J, with 9 bases between. Germline lookup yields CDR1 SGHRS and CDR2 YFSETQ. CDR3 protein: CASSLGGSHTEAFF. CDR3 nucleotide sequence: TGCGCCAGCAGCTTGGGTGGGTCCCACACTGAAGCTTTCTTT.